These 7 T cell receptor beta chains were sequenced from one sample in a study of response to subunit inactivated influenza vaccine. TCRdb fed the RT-PCR reads into MiXCR, producing one record per CDR3 protein. This table holds about 570,000 distinct CDR3 sequences, over 9% found once. This sample also belongs to another study, concerning T cells expressing NK-cell markers. As that report states: UMIs were included in TCR beta cDNA generated by 5'RACE template switching.

The specimen comprised PBMCs from blood, sampled on the day of vaccination. These TCRs come from a man aged 45 to 65 who received an inactivated influenza vaccine.

This clonotype was counted ten times or more. This chain links TRBV7-8 with TRBJ2-5; tentatively, D is TRBD2 (6 bases). CDR3 length: 12 amino acids. CDR1 and CDR2 from the germline V gene are SGHVS and FQNEAQ. Trimming pared 7 bases from V and 5 bases from J, leaving 11 bases between. The CDR3 DNA sequence: TGTGCCAGCACCGGGAGCAGGGAGACCCAGTACTTC. This gives the protein CASTGSRETQYF.

The sample holds a few counts of this clonotype. This rearrangement joins TRBV6-2 or TRBV6-3 to TRBJ1-4; 7 nucleotides match TRBD1. Looked up from germline, CDR1 is MNHEY and CDR2 is SVGEGT. Trimming took 6 bases from V and 8 from J; bases not matched to a gene: 9. The CDR3 loop spans 14 amino acids. The CDR3 spells CASRVRDRKEKLFF. DNA for the CDR3: TGTGCCAGCAGGGTAAGGGACAGAAAGGAAAAACTGTTTTTT.

The sample holds a few counts of this clonotype. J is TRBJ2-2 and V is TRBV2, with TRBD1 as a possible D gene (5 bases). The CDR3 runs to 12 residues. In germline, CDR1 is SNHLY, CDR2 FYNNEI. The germline V and J ends were trimmed by 6 bases and 9 bases, with 11 bases remaining between them. The CDR3 nucleotides read TGTGCCAGCAGAGTCCAGGACAGGGAGCTGTTTTTT. This codes for CASRVQDRELFF.

At least ten counts were recorded for this clonotype. The chain combines TRBV9 with TRBJ2-7; 9 positions match TRBD1. V shed 4 bases and J 5 bases; nucleotides not matched to a gene: 7. The CDR3 runs 14 residues. Germline lookup yields CDR1 SGDLS and CDR2 YYNGEE. This CDR3 reads CASSLGQGGDEQYF. CDR3 in DNA: TGTGCCAGCAGCCTGGGACAGGGTGGGGACGAGCAGTACTTC.

This clonotype was found a few times. The chain carries TRBV5-1 and TRBJ2-5, with TRBD1 matching over 9 bases. CDR1 and CDR2 (germline): SGHRS, YFSETQ. V gave up 0 bases and J gave up 2 bases; unmatched junction bases: 5. CDR3 length equals 16 residues. Here the CDR3 DNA reads TGCGCCAGCAGCTTGGGGGGACAGGGTTCGCAAGAGACCCAGTACTTC. It specifies CASSLGGQGSQETQYF. Supplemented by reference TRBV5-1 and TRBJ2-5, the full variable domain reads KAGVTQTPRYLIKTRGQQVTLSCSPISGHRSVSWYQQTPGQGLQFLFEYFSETQRNKGNFPGRFSGRQFSNSRSEMNVSTLELGDSALYLCASSLGGQGSQETQYFGPGTRLLVL.

This sequence joins TRBV9 and TRBJ2-1; 8 bases agree with TRBD2. The V gene's germline CDR1 is SGDLS and CDR2 YYNGEE. J was trimmed by 0 bases and V by 1 base; bases with no gene match: 6. The CDR3 consists of 17 residues. The CDR3 bases are TGTGCCAGCAGCGTAACCAGCGGGGGAAGCTCCTACAATGAGCAGTTCTTC. It yields the protein CASSVTSGGSSYNEQFF.

This clonotype was counted at least ten times. This chain links TRBV12-3 or TRBV12-4 with TRBJ2-2; 10 bases agree with TRBD1. This CDR3 is 16 amino acids long. V gave up 3 bases and J gave up 0 bases; unmatched junction bases: 1. The CDR3 is CASSFGTGANTGELFF. The CDR3 DNA follows: TGTGCCAGCAGTTTCGGGACAGGGGCGAACACCGGGGAGCTGTTTTTT.